This T cell receptor (beta chain) was sequenced for a study of T cells in women clearing cervical HPV infection. Study context: Case blood drawn at lesion detection; control blood after infection cleared.

MY09/MY11 PCR detected cervical HPV DNA; dot-blot assigned genotypes. Only in-frame clones appear in the TCRdb table, and some are missing; sequencing was by immunoSEQ multiplex PCR. This sample's table has 20,000 to 25,000 clones. On this clone itself: Its cognate antigen is unknown. The sequenced fragment ends 3 residues before the CDR3 boundary, so the rest is inferred from the germline J gene.

The study, taken as a whole, reports: Cases carried less TRBV6-7 than controls: approximately 0.1% versus 0.16%.

This CDR3 has 17 amino acids. The ends were cut back, 6 bases at V and 9 bases at J, with 27 bases in the middle. Germline V CDR1 and CDR2: SGHDN, FVKESK. The source is a woman between 18 and 75 years old with a cervical HPV16 infection that either progressed to CIN3+ or cleared (not recorded which). The sequencing sample was made of blood buffy coat. The chain recombines TRBV14 with TRBJ2-1, with D possibly being TRBD1 or TRBD2 (7 bases each). The sequenced part of the CDR3 DNA is TGTGCCAGCAGTTTACGACAGGGAGGGACCGGGGTAGGTGAG. Amino acid sequence: CASSLRQGGTGVGE. In full, the CDR3 is CASSLRQGGTGVGEQFF.